This T cell receptor beta chain was sequenced in a study of CXCR3-negative and CXCR3-positive naive CD8 T cells. About the study: Roughly 140 million TRB reads in total, about 1.5 +/- 0.3 million per library. Findings and caveats of the study: TRBV-TRBJ usage was alike in naive CXCR3-negative and CXCR3-positive cells but differed in memory cells.

Libraries of TRB cDNA were made by 5' RACE and carried UMIs. TCRdb re-called the 5' RACE reads, yielding one record per CDR3 amino acid sequence without DNA. The sample spans 45,000 or so distinct CDR3 sequences; the ten largest clones claim roughly 14%. CD8+ T cell subsets were each sorted in triplicate, hundreds of thousands of cells apiece. The CDR3 contains 15 residues. Germline V gene data show CDR1 as SEHNR and CDR2 as FQNEAQ (reference sequence). Turning to this clonotype: Its antigen remains unidentified.

The TCR sequence derives from a human donor in good health. Some clones in this sample may be carry-over from other donors' samples. The sample comprised memory CD8+ T cells from blood. The genes are TRBV7-9 and TRBJ2-7; the TRBD2 assignment by TCRdb is unverifiable without DNA. Here the CDR3 reads CASSLVGQATYEQYF.